This record looks at one T cell receptor beta chain sequence and its context. Its antigen remains unidentified. Germline V lookup: CDR1 SGHTA, CDR2 FQGNSA. V was pared by 4 bases and J by 6 bases, with 13 bases between. The CDR3 sequence is 14 residues long. This entry belongs to a study of T cell responses to AZD1222 COVID-19 vaccine. General study results and limits: Close to half of spike-specific TCRs reportedly recognize unmutated variant regions. Researchers report vaccine-associated CD4 TCRs spanning spike, with dominance at 160-218 and 743-854.

Produced via immunoSEQ multiplex PCR; TCRdb's table is partial and in-frame only. The data contain approximately 120,000 clones, approximately 85% of them singletons. Second-dose intervals of approximately 4 or approximately 12 weeks were pooled. The chain couples TRBV7-2 to TRBJ2-1; D might be TRBD1 or TRBD2, each matching 5 bases. The specimen was peripheral blood, collected 28 days after the second AZD1222 dose. The origin of this receptor is an adult who received the AZD1222 COVID-19 vaccine. The CDR3 DNA reads TGTGCCAGCAGCTCGCCTCGGGACCCCAATGAGCAGTTCTTC. Its translation: CASSSPRDPNEQFF. Drawing the rest from reference TRBV7-2 and TRBJ2-1, the complete variable domain is GAGVSQSPSNKVTEKGKDVELRCDPISGHTALYWYRQSLGQGLEFLIYFQGNSAPDKSGLPSDRFSAERTGGSVSTLTIQRTQQEDSAVYLCASSSPRDPNEQFFGPGTRLTVL.